A selection of T cell receptor beta chains follows, all from one sample in a study of CD8+CD57+ T cells in acquired aplastic anemia. Each CDR3 protein is one row after TCRdb ran MiXCR on the reads. Of hundreds of thousands of distinct CDR3 sequences detected, more than 25% appear once; the ten largest clones hold less than 1%. The sample was sorted CD4+, CD8+, or CD8+CD57+ T cells (not recorded which) from PBMCs. Source of these receptors: a human donor with aplastic anemia. CDR3s include the opening cysteine and the closing phenylalanine or tryptophan. A D gene is named only where the DNA matches it firmly. Only part of the rows carry a size: once, few, many, or a class if the clone is expanded.

d_call,clone_size,j_call,v_call,cdr3_nt,cdr3_aa
.,.,TRBJ2-7,TRBV29-1,TGCAGCGTGCTCCCGAGGGCTAGCTACGAGCAGTACTTC,CSVLPRASYEQYF
TRBD2,.,TRBJ2-3,TRBV4-2,TGTGCCAGCAGCCAAGACGCTCTAGCGGGAAACTCACCAGATACGCAGTATTTT,CASSQDALAGNSPDTQYF
.,.,TRBJ2-7,TRBV9,TGTGCTACCCCCCGACGGGAGCCAGCCTACGAGCAGTACTTC,CATPRREPAYEQYF
.,many,TRBJ2-1,TRBV15,TGTGCCACCAGCAGAGATAAGATGGGGCTCACGATAGAGCAGTTCTTC,CATSRDKMGLTIEQFF
.,few,TRBJ1-1,TRBV2,TGTGCCAGCAGTGAAACGGGGGTGAGGGGGGGAGCTTTCTTT,CASSETGVRGGAFF
TRBD1,few,TRBJ1-5,TRBV10-2,TGTGCCAGCAGTAACCGGGACAGGCTTTCGCCTACAAATCAGCCCCAGCATTTT,CASSNRDRLSPTNQPQHF
.,.,TRBJ1-2,TRBV29-1,TGCAGCGCCGGACAACAGGGCTACACCTTC,CSAGQQGYTF
.,many,TRBJ1-2,TRBV10-3,TGTGCCGCTAATGGGGGGGGTGGCTACACCTTC,CAANGGGGYTF
.,once,TRBJ1-1,TRBV10-2,TGCGCCACCTTCAAAGGGAACACTGAAGCTTTCTTT,CATFKGNTEAFF
TRBD1,.,TRBJ1-2,TRBV7-2,TGTGCCAGCAGCCCCCGGACAGGGAACCCTTATGGCCACACCTTC,CASSPRTGNPYGHTF
.,few,TRBJ2-3,TRBV5-1,TGCGCCAGCAGCTTGTTTGGAAAAGATACGCAGTATTTT,CASSLFGKDTQYF
.,.,TRBJ2-7,TRBV5-8,TGTGCCAGCAGCTTAAGGGCGGTCCCCTACGAGCAGTACTTC,CASSLRAVPYEQYF
.,few,TRBJ2-7,TRBV7-9,TGTGCCAGCAGCTCCCCCCCTGGAAGCTCCTACGAGCAGTACTTC,CASSSPPGSSYEQYF
.,.,TRBJ2-1,TRBV11-2,TGTGCCAGCAGTCCCGGGGTAGGGACCTACAATGAGCAGTTCTTC,CASSPGVGTYNEQFF
.,many,TRBJ2-7,TRBV20-1,TGCAGTGCTAGGACCGACGGTTTTTCCTACGAGCAGTACTTC,CSARTDGFSYEQYF
TRBD1,.,TRBJ1-1,TRBV19,TGTGCCAGTAGTATTCCCGGACAGGGGGCTCGCACTGAAGCTTTCTTT,CASSIPGQGARTEAFF
.,.,TRBJ1-6,TRBV10-3,TGTGCCATCATGGGTCCTGGTAATTCACCCCTCCACTTT,CAIMGPGNSPLHF
.,many,TRBJ1-3,TRBV12-3/TRBV12-4,TGTGCCAGCAGCCGGACAGTTTCTGGAAACACCATATATTTT,CASSRTVSGNTIYF
.,.,TRBJ2-7,TRBV6-5,TGTGCCAGCGAGGGCCCCTTCTCCTACGAGCAGTACTTC,CASEGPFSYEQYF
.,many,TRBJ1-6,TRBV12-3/TRBV12-4,TGTGCCAGCAGTCCGCCGGGACATTCCAATTCACCCCTCCACTTT,CASSPPGHSNSPLHF
.,.,TRBJ1-4,TRBV30,TGTGCCTGGAGTGGACAGCTTAATGAAAAACTGTTTTTT,CAWSGQLNEKLFF
TRBD1,many,TRBJ1-2,TRBV7-2,TGTGCCAGCAGCGCAGGGGGACAGCTCCCTGGCTACACCTTC,CASSAGGQLPGYTF
TRBD1,many,TRBJ1-5,TRBV5-1,TGCGCCAGCAGCTTGGGACAGGGTGAGCAGCCCCAGCATTTT,CASSLGQGEQPQHF
.,many,TRBJ1-1,TRBV2,TGTGCCAGCAAGGTGGGGGAGAACACTGAAGCTTTCTTT,CASKVGENTEAFF
.,many,TRBJ2-7,TRBV20-1,TGCAGTGCCGGACCGCGGGGCTTGAGCCACGAGCAGTACTTC,CSAGPRGLSHEQYF
.,many,TRBJ2-1,TRBV24-1,TGTGCCACCAGTGATTTGTACCAGGGTGGGCAGTTCTTC,CATSDLYQGGQFF
.,.,TRBJ2-7,TRBV5-1,TGCTCCAGCAGCCCGGGGTTGAGTAGCGGTTCCTACGAGCAGTACTTC,CSSSPGLSSGSYEQYF
.,many,TRBJ1-6,TRBV7-9,TGTGCCAGCAGCTCAATACAGGGATCAAGCGGCGCTTCACCCCTCCACTTT,CASSSIQGSSGASPLHF
.,few,TRBJ1-6,TRBV30,TGTGCCTGGGGACAGTCGAATTCACCCCTCCACTTT,CAWGQSNSPLHF
.,many,TRBJ2-7,TRBV4-3,TGCGCCAGCAGCCAAGATTTGGGCAACGAGCAGTACTTC,CASSQDLGNEQYF
.,.,TRBJ1-2,TRBV18,TGTGCCAGCTCACCACTAATGCCAGGCGAAGGCCGGGGCTACACCTTC,CASSPLMPGEGRGYTF
TRBD1,many,TRBJ2-7,TRBV2,TGTGCCAGCAGGGAGGGGCAGGGGGCTATCTCCTACGAGCAGTACTTC,CASREGQGAISYEQYF
.,many,TRBJ1-5,TRBV7-8,TGTGCCAGCAGCTTAGGTGCAGGGAGCGGTCAGCCCCAGCATTTT,CASSLGAGSGQPQHF
.,few,TRBJ1-1,TRBV7-6,TGTGCCAGCAGCTTACGGGGGGCCAACATGGAAACTGAAGCTTTCTTT,CASSLRGANMETEAFF
.,few,TRBJ1-1,TRBV5-6,TGTGCCAGCAGCTTTTCTGACAGATCGAACACTGAAGCTTTCTTT,CASSFSDRSNTEAFF
TRBD1,many,TRBJ1-6,TRBV12-3/TRBV12-4,TGTGCCAGCAGTCGACAGGGAGCTAATAATTCACCCCTCCACTTT,CASSRQGANNSPLHF
.,.,TRBJ1-5,TRBV15,TGTGCTAGGGGAACGCAGGGTGATCAGCCCCAGCATTTT,CARGTQGDQPQHF
TRBD2,few,TRBJ2-5,TRBV24-1,TGTGCCACCAGTGATTCCCGGGCTAGCGGGGGTCCGAGGGAGACCCAGTACTTC,CATSDSRASGGPRETQYF
.,.,TRBJ2-1,TRBV20-1,TGCAGTGCTAGCCCGGCGGAAACCTACAATGAGCAGTTCTTC,CSASPAETYNEQFF
.,.,TRBJ1-6,TRBV27,TGTGCCAGCAGTTTTTCCCCTAAGACAGTCGTTCTTCCCCTCCACTTT,CASSFSPKTVVLPLHF
TRBD1,many,TRBJ2-3,TRBV20-1,TGCAGTGCTGGAGGACAGGGGACAGATACGCAGTATTTT,CSAGGQGTDTQYF
.,many,TRBJ1-5,TRBV6-1,TGTGCCAGCAGTGTTCGGACAGCTAATAGCAATCAGCCCCAGCATTTT,CASSVRTANSNQPQHF